The clone carrying this T cell receptor (beta chain) was counted only a few times. The CDR3 runs to 16 residues. V lost 3 bases to trimming and J lost 5 bases, with 20 bases between them. Germline V gene sequence: CDR1 MDHEN, CDR2 SYDVKM. The data derive from a study of blood T cell repertoires in COVID-19. On the study more broadly: Whether acute or convalescent, the COVID-19 samples came from the United States, Italy and Spain. The analysed material was cDNA or gDNA that came from T cells, B-cell-depleted T cells, or PBMCs.

Original processing notes: Quantification of nucleated cells was approximated via reference gene primer amplification. Clones were sequenced by immunoSEQ multiplex PCR, and TCRdb holds only the in-frame ones, with some missing. V and J calls and clone size are given by that table; D and trimming were obtained from the DNA. The sample carries around 300,000 clones, around 88% recorded once. Sequences were obtained from peripheral blood. The sequence came from a man aged 25-45 years with active or convalescent COVID-19. This chain uses TRBV28 with TRBJ2-7; a possible D gene is TRBD1 (5 bases). The CDR3 spells CASSLWTMVLSHEQYF. In DNA form, the CDR3 reads TGTGCCAGCAGTTTGTGGACAATGGTATTATCCCACGAGCAGTACTTC. The whole variable domain, filled in from reference TRBV28 and TRBJ2-7, reads DVKVTQSSRYLVKRTGEKVFLECVQDMDHENMFWYRQDPGLGLRLIYFSYDVKMKEKGDIPEGYSVSREKKERFSLILESASTNQTSMYLCASSLWTMVLSHEQYFGPGTRLTVT.